One and the same sample provided the 19 T cell receptor beta chains below, sequenced in a study of T cell responses to AZD1222 COVID-19 vaccine. TCRdb keeps only in-frame clones here, not all; method: immunoSEQ multiplex PCR. The sample consists of about 210,000 clones, roughly 92% of them appearing once. Specimen: peripheral blood, collected on day 0 of AZD1222 vaccination. Source of these receptors: an adult in good health.

CDR3 residues: CASTQGQPTDTQYF. DNA for the CDR3: TGTGCCAGCACCCAGGGACAGCCCACAGATACGCAGTATTTT. This rearrangement joins TRBV21-1 to TRBJ2-3; the table calls TRBD1, which could not be checked here. TRBV21-1 is assigned pseudogene status. This CDR3 has 14 amino acids.

With respect to this clone: The CDR3 does not end in the conserved phenylalanine or tryptophan, so this is likely a read error. It is unclear where the CDR3 begins or ends on the DNA, so no DNA is shown, and the CDR3 is as TCRdb lists it. V is TRBV6-1 and J is TRBJ1-2. Per germline, CDR1 MNHNS and CDR2 SASEGT. From its first to its last residue, the CDR3 has 17 amino acids. CDR3: CASSAHKDWALAMAITV.

Only a few counts were recorded for this clone. The chain links TRBV14 to TRBJ1-1, with D possibly being TRBD1 (5 bases). With 4 bases removed from V and 6 bases from J, the gap between germline ends came to 24 bases. Germline-derived CDR1 and CDR2 are SGHDN and FVKESK. This CDR3 spans 17 amino acids. The CDR3 region has the DNA TGTGCCAGCAGCCTCGGGACGTCCCGGTGGAGGTCTTCTGAAGCTTTCTTT. Translating gives CASSLGTSRWRSSEAFF.

The chain has TRBV19 and TRBJ1-1, with D possibly matching TRBD1 (5 bases). Germline V gene sequence: CDR1 LNHDA, CDR2 SQIVND (reference sequence). The CDR3 has 13 residues. V lost 8 bases to trimming and J lost 5 bases, with 15 bases between them. The CDR3 loop is CASEGRPGTEAFF. CDR3 bases: TGTGCCAGTGAGGGGAGGCCGGGGACTGAAGCTTTCTTT.

The chain uses TRBV7-3 and TRBJ2-1; D is unclear. The ends were cut back, 3 bases at V and 5 bases at J, with 8 bases in the middle. This CDR3 is 13 amino acids long. The germline V gene encodes CDR1 SGHTA and CDR2 FQGTGA. CDR3 sequence: CASSFGLDNEQFF. CDR3 bases: TGTGCCAGCAGCTTTGGGCTCGACAATGAGCAGTTCTTC.

The V call is TRBV6-6, the J call TRBJ1-5; 9 nucleotides align to TRBD1. The V gene's germline CDR1 is MNHNY and CDR2 SVGAGI (reference sequence). V trimming: 6 bases; J trimming: 0 bases; junction bases outside the gene matches: 15. The CDR3 is 19 residues long. CDR3 region: CASSRPGQGVGISNQPQHF. CDR3 nucleotide sequence: TGTGCCAGCAGCCGACCGGGACAGGGCGTGGGGATTAGCAATCAGCCCCAGCATTTT.

This chain uses TRBV5-1 with TRBJ1-2, with TRBD1 as a possible D gene (6 bases). Trimming took 4 bases from V and 7 from J, leaving 17 bases between them. Germline V gene lookup returns CDR1 SGHRS and CDR2 YFSETQ. This CDR3 comprises 14 residues. CDR3 loop: CASSPGQTLIGYTF. The DNA of the CDR3 is TGCGCCAGCAGCCCCGGACAGACGTTAATTGGCTACACCTTC.

J is TRBJ1-1 and V is TRBV6-5; D remains unclear. This CDR3 has 13 residues. Trimming took off 1 base at V and 1 base at J, with 4 bases between the two ends. CDR1 is MNHEY and CDR2 is SVGAGI in the germline V gene. CDR3 coding DNA: TGTGCCAGCAGTTACTGGAAGAACACTGAAGCTTTCTTT. Amino acids: CASSYWKNTEAFF.

The rearrangement links TRBV24-1 to TRBJ2-5; a weak D match, TRBD2 (7 bases). Germline V gives CDR1 KGHDR, CDR2 SFDVKD. CDR3 length: 12 amino acids. The germline V and J ends were trimmed by 9 bases and 5 bases, with 12 bases remaining between them. CDR3 DNA: TGTGCCACCTACAGGGAGGGGGAGACCCAGTACTTC. Protein: CATYREGETQYF.

This clone was detected only a few times. The rearrangement links TRBV7-3 to TRBJ2-2; no clear D. V lost 5 bases and J lost 5, with 9 bases in between. The CDR3 is 13 residues long. The germline CDR1 and CDR2 sequences are SGHTA and FQGTGA. CDR3 loop: CASSPDSTGELFF. DNA of the CDR3: TGTGCCAGCAGCCCAGACTCTACCGGGGAGCTGTTTTTT. Full variable domain (outside the CDR3, taken from reference TRBV7-3 and TRBJ2-2): GAGVSQTPSNKVTEKGKYVELRCDPISGHTALYWYRQSLGQGPEFLIYFQGTGAADDSGLPNDRFFAVRPEGSVSTLKIQRTERGDSAVYLCASSPDSTGELFFGEGSRLTVL.

This sequence joins TRBV2 and TRBJ2-3; tentative D call: TRBD1 (6 bases). The germline gives CDR1 SNHLY, CDR2 FYNNEI. V lost 9 bases to trimming and J lost 3 bases, with 16 bases between them. The CDR3 consists of 14 residues. CDR3 region: CARQTGQSTDTQYF. The CDR3 DNA is TGTGCCAGACAGACCGGACAGAGTACAGATACGCAGTATTTT.

The chain has TRBV7-3 and TRBJ1-1; 7 nucleotides agree with TRBD1. The V gene end was trimmed by 5 bases and the J gene end by 1 base; junction bases not matched to a gene: 13. Germline values: CDR1 SGHTA, CDR2 FQGTGA. The CDR3 runs to 17 residues. CDR3 sequence (DNA): TGTGCCAGCAGCCCCGTACAATTGGGACAGCAGAACACTGAAGCTTTCTTT. Translated, it gives CASSPVQLGQQNTEAFF.

V usage is TRBV6-4 and J usage is TRBJ2-1, with D uncertain. Trimming pared 3 bases from V and 4 bases from J, leaving 13 bases between. The CDR3 is 15 residues long. CDR1 is MRHNA, CDR2 SNTAGT, per germline. The DNA of the CDR3 is TGTGCCAGCAGTGAAGGCGTGCGGTCTTACAATGAGCAGTTCTTC. Its protein product is CASSEGVRSYNEQFF.

Only one count was recorded for this clone. This chain connects TRBV4-1 to TRBJ2-3; 8 bases match TRBD2. Germline lookup yields CDR1 MGHRA and CDR2 YSYEKL. The CDR3 contains 16 residues. Losses at the gene ends were 0 bases for V and 6 bases for J; bases not matched to a gene: 8. The CDR3, as DNA: TGCGCCAGCAGCCAAGATTTTAGCGGGGTCGGGGATACGCAGTATTTT. It codes for CASSQDFSGVGDTQYF.

The chain couples TRBV3-1 (or the pseudogene TRBV3-2) to TRBJ1-2; 9 bases map to TRBD1. This CDR3 comprises 15 residues. The germline gives CDR1 LGHDT, CDR2 YNNKEL (reference sequence). V dropped 6 bases and J dropped 4; count of bases not matched to a gene: 9. This CDR3 reads CASSPGTGRSYGYTF. DNA of the CDR3: TGTGCCAGCAGTCCGGGGACAGGGCGTAGCTATGGCTACACCTTC.

The CDR3 nucleotides are TGTGCCAGCAGCCTCCTTGGCCAAGCTTTCTTT. This gives the protein CASSLLGQAFF. This rearrangement joins TRBV28 to TRBJ1-1; D ambiguous. V lost 6 bases and J 9 bases, leaving 11 bases between the germline ends. The CDR3 contains 11 residues. CDR1 MDHEN and CDR2 SYDVKM come from the germline V gene.

The count of this clone is one. This chain uses TRBV5-5 with TRBJ2-5, with 8 nucleotides matching TRBD2. Germline trimming cut 0 bases from V and 4 bases from J; bases unmatched to any gene: 14. Germline V gives CDR1 SGHKS, CDR2 YYEKEE (reference sequence). The CDR3 sequence is 18 residues long. The CDR3 loop is CASSLEVAGFFGRETQYF. Here the CDR3 DNA reads TGTGCCAGCAGCTTGGAAGTAGCGGGGTTTTTCGGCCGAGAGACCCAGTACTTC.

This clone was observed a single time. V gene TRBV24-1 combines with J gene TRBJ2-3; the D gene is possibly TRBD1 (5 bases). Germline-derived CDR1 and CDR2 are KGHDR and SFDVKD. The CDR3 loop spans 16 amino acids. With 3 bases removed from V and 3 bases from J, the gap between germline ends came to 15 bases. CDR3 loop: CATSDRTGLGTDTQYF. In DNA, the CDR3 is TGTGCCACCAGTGATCGTACAGGTCTGGGAACAGATACGCAGTATTTT.

The chain carries TRBV28 and TRBJ1-2; 9 positions agree with TRBD1. The CDR3 sequence is 15 residues long. The junction had 5 bases not matched to a gene; V was cut back by 2 bases and J by 4 bases. Germline lookup yields CDR1 MDHEN and CDR2 SYDVKM. The CDR3 loop reads CASSLPTGGGYGYTF. The CDR3 nucleotides are TGTGCCAGCAGTTTACCCACAGGGGGCGGCTATGGCTACACCTTC.